This entry describes one T cell receptor (beta chain). Antigen unknown. J was trimmed by 3 bases and V by 2 bases; bases with no gene match: 5. Germline CDR1 reads MNHEY; CDR2 reads SVGAGI. This CDR3 has 15 residues. The source of the sample is a study of T cell responses to AZD1222 COVID-19 vaccine. Study-level findings and limits: Regions left unmutated in variants are reportedly the target of nearly half of spike-specific TCRs. Clonal diversity was possibly underestimated, and the donors were mostly white British, with more females.

Assay: immunoSEQ multiplex PCR; the TCRdb copy retains only in-frame clones and omits some. The sample comprises around 100,000 clones, about 85% of which are singletons, and less than 3.5% rests with the top ten. The V gene is TRBV6-5, the J gene TRBJ1-1, with TRBD1 identical over 8 bases. The source was peripheral blood, collected on day 0 of AZD1222 vaccination. The clonotype was recovered from an adult in good health. The CDR3 loop reads CASSYGAGGYTEAFF. The DNA for the CDR3 is TGTGCCAGCAGTTACGGGGCAGGGGGCTACACTGAAGCTTTCTTT.